One sample yielded the 30 T cell receptor beta chains listed below, sequenced in a study of identical twins. TCRdb re-analysed the 5' RACE reads in MiXCR, keeping a single row per CDR3 protein. Of hundreds of thousands of distinct CDR3 sequences listed, around a sixth are singletons. These same records also appear under a second study, on T cells expressing NK-cell markers.

The sample was PBMCs. The source is a woman in her late teens or twenties in good health.

The V and J genes are TRBV5-1 and TRBJ2-7, with D tentatively TRBD1 (6 bases). Germline assignment: CDR1 SGHRS and CDR2 YFSETQ. This CDR3 has 16 amino acids. Trimming removed 4 bases from V and 4 bases from J, with 21 bases in between. Written as DNA, the CDR3 is TGCGCCAGCAGCCCTGGAAGGGGGACCGTAACTTACGAGCAGTACTTC. Amino acids: CASSPGRGTVTYEQYF.

The rearrangement links TRBV5-1 to TRBJ2-1; 10 bases align to TRBD2. J was trimmed by 7 bases and V by 5 bases; bases with no gene match: 9. The CDR3 loop spans 15 amino acids. Per germline, CDR1 SGHRS and CDR2 YFSETQ. The CDR3 region is CASRPMSGRANEQFF. The CDR3 DNA reads as TGCGCCAGCAGGCCTATGAGCGGGAGGGCGAATGAGCAGTTCTTC.

This chain uses TRBV6-2 or TRBV6-3 with TRBJ2-7; the match to TRBD1 covers 7 bases. The CDR3 is 12 residues long. Unmatched junction bases numbered 5, after V lost 8 bases and J lost 4 bases. Germline V gene sequence: CDR1 MNHEY, CDR2 SVGEGT. The CDR3 reads CASFAGGYEQYF. For the CDR3, the DNA is TGTGCCAGCTTCGCAGGGGGATACGAGCAGTACTTC.

This clonotype was observed a handful of times. The rearrangement links TRBV12-3 or TRBV12-4 to TRBJ2-7, with unresolved D. The V end was cut by 1 base, the J end by 2 bases, with 9 bases between. The CDR3 covers 14 residues. The CDR3 spells CASSLDPRAYEQYF. The CDR3 DNA follows: TGTGCCAGCAGTTTAGACCCTAGGGCCTACGAGCAGTACTTC.

This chain connects TRBV5-5 to TRBJ2-2; 8 bases are shared with TRBD2. The CDR3 has 18 residues. CDR1 SGHKS and CDR2 YYEKEE come from the germline V gene (reference sequence). V lost 0 bases and J lost 7; bases outside the gene matches: 14. The CDR3 coding sequence is TGTGCCAGCAGCTTGGAATTCGTGAGCGGGAGATCCAACGGGGAGCTGTTTTTT. Amino acids: CASSLEFVSGRSNGELFF.

The chain employs TRBV30 and TRBJ1-1; D uncertain. Germline V gene data show CDR1 as GTSNPN and CDR2 as SVGIG (reference sequence). The CDR3 is 16 amino acids. Trimming stripped 1 base from V and 3 bases from J, with 18 bases between. The CDR3 here is CAWSARRSWVYTEAFF. The CDR3 nucleotides are TGTGCCTGGAGTGCCCGACGAAGCTGGGTGTACACTGAAGCTTTCTTT.

This clonotype was observed a handful of times. V and J are TRBV4-3 and TRBJ1-2; D gene ambiguous. The germline V and J ends were trimmed by 1 base and 1 base, with 4 bases remaining between them. Germline V gene data show CDR1 as LGHNA and CDR2 as YSLEER. The CDR3 runs 13 residues. The CDR3 bases are TGCGCCAGCAGCCAAGTCAGTAACTATGGCTACACCTTC. Translation: CASSQVSNYGYTF.

This clonotype showed up just a few times. The chain uses TRBV5-1 and TRBJ2-1, with 7 bases that match TRBD1. Germline values: CDR1 SGHRS, CDR2 YFSETQ. V gave up 5 bases and J gave up 0 bases; unmatched junction bases: 8. This CDR3 contains 16 residues. CDR3: CASSYRGGYSYNEQFF. The CDR3 coding sequence is TGCGCCAGCAGTTATCGAGGGGGCTACTCCTACAATGAGCAGTTCTTC.

The gene calls are TRBV29-1 and TRBJ2-3, with 7 nucleotides matching TRBD1. Germline V gene lookup returns CDR1 SQVTM and CDR2 ANQGSEA. Trimming at V came to 7 bases and at J to 3 bases, leaving 4 bases not matched to a gene. CDR3 length: 12 residues. The CDR3 bases are TGCAGCGGTGGGACAGCAACAGATACGCAGTATTTT. This codes for CSGGTATDTQYF.

This clonotype came up a few times. The gene calls are TRBV5-1 and TRBJ2-1; D is undetermined. Per the germline V gene, CDR1 is SGHRS and CDR2 is YFSETQ. The CDR3 contains 15 residues. The V gene lost 7 bases and the J gene lost 0 bases, with 14 bases spanning the gap. The CDR3 bases are TGCGCCAGCGGTACTGGGCGTCGCTCCTACAATGAGCAGTTCTTC. Amino acids: CASGTGRRSYNEQFF.

The table lists this clonotype with a few counts. The chain employs TRBV20-1 and TRBJ2-1; no firm D call. Germline loops: CDR1 DFQATT, CDR2 SNEGSKA (reference sequence). The V and J ends lost 0 bases and 8 bases respectively, with 5 bases between them. The CDR3 is 11 amino acids. In nucleotides, the CDR3 is TGCAGTGCTAGAGACTATCATGAGCAGTTCTTC. Protein: CSARDYHEQFF.

The chain employs TRBV20-1 and TRBJ2-3; possibly TRBD2 for D (6 bases). Trimming removed 6 bases at V and 2 bases at J, with 15 bases between. This CDR3 has 14 amino acids. Germline CDR1 reads DFQATT; CDR2 reads SNEGSKA (reference sequence). DNA for the CDR3: TGCAGTGCCCGCCCGGCGGGATTCACAGATACGCAGTATTTT. Its protein product is CSARPAGFTDTQYF.

CDR3 nucleotide sequence: TGTGCCAGCAGCTTAGATCGCTTTATTGGCCCATACGAGCAGTACTTC. Its translation: CASSLDRFIGPYEQYF. The gene calls are TRBV7-2 and TRBJ2-7, with D hard to call. V lost 1 base to trimming and J lost 4 bases, with 17 bases between them. Germline CDR1 SGHTA, CDR2 FQGNSA. The CDR3 runs to 16 residues.

This rearrangement joins TRBV20-1 to TRBJ2-7; 7 nucleotides agree with TRBD1. The CDR3 runs to 13 residues. Per the germline V gene, CDR1 is DFQATT and CDR2 is SNEGSKA (reference sequence). J gave up 3 bases and V 6 bases, and 8 bases lay outside the gene matches. This CDR3 reads CSAPSGTDYEQYF. The CDR3 DNA reads as TGCAGTGCCCCCTCCGGGACAGACTACGAGCAGTACTTC.

V usage is TRBV20-1 and J usage is TRBJ1-3; unclear D gene. The length of the CDR3 is 12 residues. Germline CDR1 is DFQATT and CDR2 is SNEGSKA (reference sequence). The V end lost 6 bases, the J end lost 4 bases, and 10 bases lay between the germline ends. Here the CDR3 reads CSAVAGGNTIYF. DNA of the CDR3: TGCAGTGCCGTGGCAGGCGGAAACACCATATATTTT.

CDR3 protein: CASSWWGDVWTDTQYF. The CDR3 DNA sequence: TGTGCCAGCAGCTGGTGGGGGGATGTCTGGACAGATACGCAGTATTTT. V gene TRBV13 combines with J gene TRBJ2-3; TRBD2 is a possible D gene (6 bases). V gave up 4 bases and J gave up 3 bases, with 17 bases separating them. The CDR3 length is 16 residues. In germline, CDR1 is PRHDT, CDR2 FYEKMQ (reference sequence).

This clonotype was detected only a few times. The chain carries TRBV27 and TRBJ2-7; TRBD1 agrees at 9 bases. After removal of 6 bases from V and 4 bases from J, the junction contained 10 bases not matched to a gene. The CDR3 is 15 amino acids. Germline-derived CDR1 and CDR2 are MNHEY and SMNVEV (reference sequence). The CDR3 DNA is TGTGCCAGCAGCAACCTCCGGGACAGGGCTTACGAGCAGTACTTC. Its translation is CASSNLRDRAYEQYF.

This clonotype was counted between two and nine times. The chain links TRBV4-3 to TRBJ2-2, with TRBD1 as a possible D gene (5 bases). CDR1 LGHNA and CDR2 YSLEER come from the germline V gene. V was trimmed by 2 bases and J by 8 bases, leaving 15 bases between them. The length of the CDR3 is 15 residues. The CDR3 region has the DNA TGCGCCAGCAGCCAAAAGGGGTTGGAACCGGGGGAGCTGTTTTTT. Its translation: CASSQKGLEPGELFF.

The chain carries TRBV19 and TRBJ2-2; TRBD1 matches at 7 bases. CDR1 is LNHDA, CDR2 SQIVND, per germline (reference sequence). V gave up 8 bases and J gave up 0 bases; unmatched junction bases: 3. The CDR3 contains 14 residues. CDR3 region: CASRDRTNTGELFF. CDR3 coding DNA: TGTGCCAGTCGGGACAGAACGAACACCGGGGAGCTGTTTTTT.

The chain uses TRBV20-1 and TRBJ2-7, with 12 bases identical to TRBD1. The CDR3 length is 13 residues. Germline trimming cut 7 bases from V and 6 bases from J; bases unmatched to any gene: 7. Germline values: CDR1 DFQATT, CDR2 SNEGSKA (reference sequence). In DNA, the CDR3 is TGCAGTGTCACCGGGACAGGGGGCAGCGAGCAGTACTTC. Amino acids: CSVTGTGGSEQYF.

The V call is TRBV20-1, the J call TRBJ2-7; D gene unclear. The CDR3 sequence is 12 residues long. With 2 bases removed from V and 5 bases from J, the gap between germline ends came to 10 bases. Germline loops: CDR1 DFQATT, CDR2 SNEGSKA (reference sequence). In DNA form, the CDR3 reads TGCAGTGCTAGACCGCTAGTGAACGAGCAGTACTTC. Protein product: CSARPLVNEQYF.

In its sample, this clonotype was seen many times. The chain employs TRBV20-1 and TRBJ1-1, with D uncertain. V lost 1 base and J 3 bases, leaving 6 bases between the germline ends. The germline CDR1 and CDR2 sequences are DFQATT and SNEGSKA (reference sequence). The CDR3 runs 12 residues. Written as DNA, the CDR3 is TGCAGTGCTAGAGTTACGGACACTGAAGCTTTCTTT. Residues: CSARVTDTEAFF.

The rearrangement uses TRBV5-1 and TRBJ2-5, with TRBD1 as a possible D gene (6 bases). The length of the CDR3 is 15 residues. Germline assignment: CDR1 SGHRS and CDR2 YFSETQ. V was trimmed by 1 base and J by 2 bases, leaving 12 bases between them. In DNA form, the CDR3 reads TGCGCCAGCAGCTTGAGGTCACAGGGTCAAGAGACCCAGTACTTC. This encodes CASSLRSQGQETQYF.

This clonotype was detected a few times. The genes are TRBV12-3 or TRBV12-4 and TRBJ1-1, with D uncertain. V was trimmed by 3 bases and J by 1 base, leaving 15 bases between them. This CDR3 region has 16 residues. The chain's CDR3 is CASSFTQGHPNTEAFF. CDR3 coding DNA: TGTGCCAGCAGTTTTACGCAAGGCCACCCGAACACTGAAGCTTTCTTT.

This clonotype showed up just a few times. A much more abundant neighbour one base away suggests this may be a read error. The V and J genes are TRBV5-5 and TRBJ1-2; D is unresolved. The CDR3 has 13 residues. Germline CDR1 and CDR2: SGHKS and YYEKEE (reference sequence). Trimming pared 5 bases from V and 2 bases from J, leaving 10 bases between. The CDR3 region has the DNA TGTGCCAGCAGAGCCGGACGGAACTATGGCTACACCTTC. Its translation is CASRAGRNYGYTF.

This clonotype was observed at least ten times. V and J are TRBV9 and TRBJ2-3, with 7 bases matching TRBD1. Germline CDR1 reads SGDLS; CDR2 reads YYNGEE. V gave up 2 bases and J gave up 3 bases; unmatched junction bases: 9. The CDR3 totals 16 residues. The chain's CDR3 is CASSVTGVLGTDTQYF. CDR3 coding DNA: TGTGCCAGCAGCGTCACAGGGGTTTTAGGGACAGATACGCAGTATTTT.

This clonotype was detected many times. The chain couples TRBV20-1 to TRBJ1-4; D may be TRBD1 (6 bases). The CDR3 has 15 residues. Between the trimmed V and J ends, which lost 5 bases and 6 bases, there was a span of 19 bases. CDR1 and CDR2 (germline): DFQATT, SNEGSKA (reference sequence). The CDR3 bases are TGCAGTGCTCCTACTTCGGGGGCTATAGATGAAAAACTGTTTTTT. Its translation: CSAPTSGAIDEKLFF.

This clonotype was observed at least ten times. The CDR3 DNA reads as TGTGCTAGTGGTTTGCTAAACAATGAGCAGTTCTTC. It encodes CASGLLNNEQFF. The V gene is TRBV12-5, the J gene TRBJ2-1; D is unresolved. The CDR3 has 12 residues. Germline lookup yields CDR1 LGHNT and CDR2 FRNRAP. V was cut by 2 bases and J by 5 bases, with 4 bases left in between.

The chain is built from TRBV12-3 or TRBV12-4 and TRBJ2-1; D gene uncertain. The CDR3 runs to 16 residues. The germline V and J ends were trimmed by 5 bases and 1 base, with 15 bases remaining between them. The CDR3 here is CASSHPRPSSYNEQFF. CDR3 DNA sequence: TGTGCCAGCAGTCACCCCCGGCCTTCGTCCTACAATGAGCAGTTCTTC.

This clonotype was counted only a few times. The rearrangement uses TRBV7-6 and TRBJ2-3, with 8 bases that match TRBD2. The CDR3 contains 15 residues. Germline CDR1 SGHVS, CDR2 FNYEAQ. V dropped 4 bases and J dropped 2; count of bases not matched to a gene: 5. CDR3 nucleotides: TGTGCCAGCAGCTCAACCGGGGGGGTCACAGATACGCAGTATTTT. Protein: CASSSTGGVTDTQYF.